The TCR beta chain described here comes from a study of blood T cell repertoires in COVID-19. Study information: T cells, B-cell-depleted T cells, or PBMCs provided the cDNA or gDNA that served as material.

Original methodology: Scientists estimated how many nucleated cells there were by amplifying reference gene primers. Some clones are missing from TCRdb's copy, which holds only in-frame ones; the method was immunoSEQ multiplex PCR. That table is the source of V, J and clone size, and D and trimming were worked out from the DNA. Among 100,000 to 150,000 clones listed, around nine tenths were seen once. Germline V gives CDR1 GTSNPN, CDR2 SVGIG (reference sequence). V trimming: 3 bases; J trimming: 3 bases; junction bases outside the gene matches: 4. The CDR3 consists of 15 residues. In its sample, this clone was seen a few times.

The chain combines TRBV30 with TRBJ2-1; 11 bases are a match to TRBD1. The sequenced sample was peripheral blood. The origin of this receptor is a woman between 65 and 79 years old with COVID-19, enrolled during active disease. In DNA form, the CDR3 reads TGTGCCTGGAGCTGGACAGGGGGCAACTACAATGAGCAGTTCTTC. It codes for CAWSWTGGNYNEQFF.